These 9 T cell receptor beta chains share one sample of origin, sequenced in a study of Ad26.COV2.S vaccination and SARS-CoV-2 variants. TCRdb's table, derived via immunoSEQ multiplex PCR, lists solely in-frame clones and lacks some. The data show 380,000 or so clones, about 86% seen once. The treatment is: approximately 18 received Ad26.COV2.S at low or high dose, single or two shots; about 5 received placebo; per-sample allocation not given. Samples were taken on day 63 after the first vaccine or placebo injection. The sample consisted of peripheral blood, taken in a trial of Ad26.COV2.S vaccine versus placebo. Source of these receptors: a person between 18 and 59 years old who received the Ad26.COV2.S COVID-19 vaccine or a placebo.

The count of this clone is one. The genes are TRBV7-2 and TRBJ2-7, with TRBD1 matching 10 bases. V shed 5 bases and J 4 bases; nucleotides not matched to a gene: 5. The CDR3 covers 14 residues. Germline V gene sequence: CDR1 SGHTA, CDR2 FQGNSA. The CDR3 DNA is TGTGCCAGCAGCCCTGCGGGACAGGGGTACGAGCAGTACTTC. It yields the protein CASSPAGQGYEQYF. Filled out from reference TRBV7-2 and TRBJ2-7, the complete variable domain reads GAGVSQSPSNKVTEKGKDVELRCDPISGHTALYWYRQSLGQGLEFLIYFQGNSAPDKSGLPSDRFSAERTGGSVSTLTIQRTQQEDSAVYLCASSPAGQGYEQYFGPGTRLTVT.

This clone was found many times. The rearrangement links TRBV7-8 to TRBJ2-7; D is ambiguous. From germline, CDR1 is SGHVS and CDR2 FQNEAQ. This CDR3 contains 15 residues. V gave up 6 bases and J gave up 1 base, with 16 bases separating them. CDR3 residues: CASSQRAARSYEQYF. DNA of the CDR3: TGTGCCAGCAGTCAAAGGGCAGCTAGATCCTACGAGCAGTACTTC.

CDR3 loop: CATSRDLAGASDTQYF. Here the CDR3 DNA reads TGTGCCACCAGCAGAGATCTAGCGGGAGCTTCAGATACGCAGTATTTT. V and J are TRBV15 and TRBJ2-3, with 10 positions matching TRBD2. With 0 bases clipped from V and 4 bases from J, the junction kept 4 bases outside the gene matches. Germline V gene lookup returns CDR1 LNHNV and CDR2 YYDKDF (reference sequence). The CDR3 sequence is 16 residues long.

This chain links TRBV6-6 with TRBJ1-3; D is possibly TRBD1 (5 bases). CDR3 length equals 16 residues. Germline loops: CDR1 MNHNY, CDR2 SVGAGI (reference sequence). V was trimmed by 5 bases and J by 2 bases, leaving 16 bases between them. The CDR3 DNA is TGTGCCAGCAGTCGACTCCCCAGGGTAACTGGAAACACCATATATTTT. It codes for CASSRLPRVTGNTIYF.

Here the CDR3 reads CASYQREETQYF. The CDR3 nucleotides are TGTGCCAGCTACCAGCGAGAAGAGACCCAGTACTTC. The V and J genes are TRBV6-6 and TRBJ2-5; no clear D. The V and J ends lost 8 bases and 3 bases respectively, with 10 bases between them. The CDR3 covers 12 residues. Germline V gene sequence: CDR1 MNHNY, CDR2 SVGAGI (reference sequence).

J is TRBJ1-5 and V is TRBV28, with TRBD1 as a possible D gene (6 bases). There are 13 residues in the CDR3. Between the trimmed V and J ends, which lost 5 bases and 7 bases, there was a span of 12 bases. From germline, CDR1 is MDHEN and CDR2 SYDVKM. The CDR3 DNA reads TGTGCCAGCAGTGCCGGGACACCCCAGCCCCAGCATTTT. The encoded protein is CASSAGTPQPQHF.

The J gene is TRBJ1-4, the V gene TRBV28; D unresolved. Germline assignment: CDR1 MDHEN and CDR2 SYDVKM. The ends were cut back, 5 bases at V and 6 bases at J, with 10 bases in the middle. The CDR3 is 13 amino acids. This CDR3 reads CASSPPLDEKLFF. The CDR3 bases are TGTGCCAGCAGTCCCCCATTGGATGAAAAACTGTTTTTT.

J is TRBJ1-2 and V is TRBV27, with 7 nucleotides matching TRBD1. The germline V gene has CDR1 MNHEY and CDR2 SMNVEV (reference sequence). The V and J ends lost 2 bases and 3 bases, in that order; junction bases with no gene match: 9. This CDR3 is built from 16 residues. Written as DNA, the CDR3 is TGTGCCAGCAGTTTAAGATCGGCAGGGGGATACTATGGCTACACCTTC. Encoded protein: CASSLRSAGGYYGYTF.

The rearrangement links TRBV4-3 to TRBJ2-2; 9 bases line up with TRBD1. Unmatched junction bases numbered 0, after V lost 3 bases and J lost 1 base. The CDR3 length is 15 residues. The germline gives CDR1 LGHNA, CDR2 YSLEER. The DNA of the CDR3 is TGCGCCAGCAGCCAGGGACAGGGGAACACCGGGGAGCTGTTTTTT. It is translated as CASSQGQGNTGELFF.